These T cell receptor beta chains were read from a single sample in a study of blood T cell repertoires in COVID-19. Produced via immunoSEQ multiplex PCR; TCRdb's table is partial and in-frame only. The repertoire holds about 130,000 clones, with 85% as singletons. The sequenced material came from peripheral blood. These receptors came from a man at least 80 years old with active or convalescent COVID-19. The CDR3 runs from the conserved cysteine through the conserved F or W. The D gene is left open where the match is weak. Clone sizes are given selectively: once, few, many, or a class where the clone is expanded.

d_gene: NA; v_gene: TRBV6-5; j_gene: TRBJ1-1; abundance: NA; CDR3aa: CASSLEMNTEAFF; CDR3nt: TGTGCCAGCAGCCTCGAGATGAACACTGAAGCTTTCTTT
d_gene: NA; v_gene: TRBV28; j_gene: TRBJ2-3; abundance: NA; CDR3aa: CASLSSTDTQYF; CDR3nt: TGTGCCAGCTTATCGAGCACAGATACGCAGTATTTT
d_gene: NA; v_gene: TRBV19; j_gene: TRBJ1-3; abundance: NA; CDR3aa: CATVAASGNTIYF; CDR3nt: TGTGCTACAGTCGCCGCCTCTGGAAACACCATATATTTT
d_gene: NA; v_gene: TRBV7-9; j_gene: TRBJ1-2; abundance: NA; CDR3aa: CASSWGSPNYGYTF; CDR3nt: TGTGCCAGCAGCTGGGGCAGCCCTAACTATGGCTACACCTTC
d_gene: TRBD1; v_gene: TRBV7-3; j_gene: TRBJ2-1; abundance: NA; CDR3aa: CASSPRRGGRGRAEGLYNEQFF; CDR3nt: TGTGCCAGCAGCCCCCGGAGAGGGGGCAGGGGGCGAGCGGAGGGACTTTACAATGAGCAGTTCTTC
d_gene: NA; v_gene: TRBV4-2; j_gene: TRBJ2-3; abundance: NA; CDR3aa: CASSQAVRRGTDTQYF; CDR3nt: TGTGCCAGCAGCCAGGCCGTGAGGAGGGGCACAGATACGCAGTATTTT
d_gene: NA; v_gene: TRBV19; j_gene: TRBJ2-5; abundance: NA; CDR3aa: CASSIESRWETQYF; CDR3nt: TGTGCCAGTAGTATAGAATCCAGGTGGGAGACCCAGTACTTC
d_gene: NA; v_gene: TRBV11-2; j_gene: TRBJ2-3; abundance: NA; CDR3aa: CASSLVGGDSDTQYF; CDR3nt: TGTGCCAGCAGCTTAGTCGGCGGGGACTCAGATACGCAGTATTTT
d_gene: NA; v_gene: TRBV6-1; j_gene: TRBJ1-1; abundance: NA; CDR3aa: CASSEQLNTEAFF; CDR3nt: TGTGCCAGCAGTGAACAGTTAAACACTGAAGCTTTCTTT
d_gene: TRBD1; v_gene: TRBV6-5; j_gene: TRBJ1-2; abundance: NA; CDR3aa: CASSYLRGTGYYGYTF; CDR3nt: TGTGCCAGCAGTTACCTCAGAGGGACAGGGTACTATGGCTACACCTTC
d_gene: TRBD1; v_gene: TRBV6-1; j_gene: TRBJ2-7; abundance: NA; CDR3aa: CASSGGQGRTSYEQYF; CDR3nt: TGTGCCAGCAGTGGCGGACAGGGGAGGACCTCCTACGAGCAGTACTTC
d_gene: NA; v_gene: TRBV4-1; j_gene: TRBJ2-7; abundance: NA; CDR3aa: CASSQDLPGVSYEQYF; CDR3nt: TGCGCCAGCAGCCAAGATCTTCCGGGGGTATCCTACGAGCAGTACTTC
d_gene: TRBD2; v_gene: TRBV3-1/TRBV3-2; j_gene: TRBJ2-5; abundance: NA; CDR3aa: CASSYPGGRAQYF; CDR3nt: TGTGCCAGCAGCTACCCGGGGGGTAGAGCCCAGTACTTC
d_gene: TRBD1; v_gene: TRBV28; j_gene: TRBJ1-5; abundance: NA; CDR3aa: CASSLPGQGTSNQPQHF; CDR3nt: TGTGCCAGCAGTTTACCTGGACAGGGTACGAGCAATCAGCCCCAGCATTTT
d_gene: NA; v_gene: TRBV5-6; j_gene: TRBJ2-7; abundance: NA; CDR3aa: CASSQGMGYEQYF; CDR3nt: TGTGCCAGCAGCCAGGGGATGGGCTACGAGCAGTACTTC
d_gene: NA; v_gene: TRBV11-3; j_gene: TRBJ2-1; abundance: NA; CDR3aa: CASSAERGSYNEQFF; CDR3nt: TGTGCCAGCAGCGCCGAAAGAGGATCCTACAATGAGCAGTTCTTC
d_gene: NA; v_gene: TRBV11-1; j_gene: TRBJ1-6; abundance: NA; CDR3aa: CASSLWRDSPLHF; CDR3nt: TGTGCCAGCAGCTTATGGCGGGATTCACCCCTCCACTTT
d_gene: TRBD1; v_gene: TRBV7-2; j_gene: TRBJ2-5; abundance: NA; CDR3aa: CASSLQGNRGETQYF; CDR3nt: TGTGCCAGCAGCCTACAGGGGAATAGGGGAGAGACCCAGTACTTC
d_gene: TRBD1; v_gene: TRBV7-2; j_gene: TRBJ1-6; abundance: NA; CDR3aa: CASSMGQGAVGSPLHF; CDR3nt: TGTGCCAGCAGCATGGGACAGGGGGCCGTTGGCTCACCCCTCCACTTT
d_gene: NA; v_gene: TRBV7-2; j_gene: TRBJ1-4; abundance: NA; CDR3aa: CASSPTTGTNEKLFF; CDR3nt: TGTGCCAGCAGCCCAACGACAGGAACTAATGAAAAACTGTTTTTT
d_gene: NA; v_gene: TRBV6-5; j_gene: TRBJ1-1; abundance: NA; CDR3aa: CASSYQWGAEAFF; CDR3nt: TGTGCCAGCAGTTATCAGTGGGGGGCTGAAGCTTTCTTT
d_gene: NA; v_gene: TRBV7-9; j_gene: TRBJ2-5; abundance: NA; CDR3aa: CASSLASGGGASETQYF; CDR3nt: TGTGCCAGCAGCTTAGCCTCGGGAGGGGGCGCGTCAGAGACCCAGTACTTC
d_gene: NA; v_gene: TRBV24-1; j_gene: TRBJ2-2; abundance: NA; CDR3aa: CATRGKGDTGELFF; CDR3nt: TGTGCCACCAGAGGAAAAGGGGACACCGGGGAGCTGTTTTTT
d_gene: TRBD1; v_gene: TRBV6-4; j_gene: TRBJ1-5; abundance: once; CDR3aa: CASSLPRGTGLEFSNQPQHF; CDR3nt: TGTGCCAGCAGTTTACCCCGGGGGACAGGGTTAGAGTTTAGCAATCAGCCCCAGCATTTT
d_gene: TRBD1; v_gene: TRBV30; j_gene: TRBJ1-5; abundance: NA; CDR3aa: CAWSKQQGASNQPQHF; CDR3nt: TGTGCCTGGAGCAAACAACAGGGGGCTAGCAATCAGCCCCAGCATTTT
d_gene: NA; v_gene: TRBV5-8; j_gene: TRBJ1-1; abundance: few; CDR3aa: CASSWGDLNTEAFF; CDR3nt: TGTGCCAGCAGCTGGGGGGACCTGAACACTGAAGCTTTCTTT
d_gene: NA; v_gene: TRBV7-8; j_gene: TRBJ1-2; abundance: NA; CDR3aa: CASSPPVFDRTYYGYTF; CDR3nt: TGTGCCAGCAGCCCGCCTGTATTTGACCGGACATACTATGGCTACACCTTC
d_gene: TRBD1; v_gene: TRBV6-5; j_gene: TRBJ1-2; abundance: once; CDR3aa: CASGTGGYYGYTF; CDR3nt: TGTGCCAGCGGAACAGGGGGCTACTATGGCTACACCTTC
d_gene: NA; v_gene: TRBV5-4; j_gene: TRBJ2-3; abundance: NA; CDR3aa: CASSRTAGVSTDTQYF; CDR3nt: TGTGCCAGCAGCAGGACGGCAGGGGTTAGCACAGATACGCAGTATTTT
d_gene: TRBD1; v_gene: TRBV5-1; j_gene: TRBJ1-6; abundance: NA; CDR3aa: CASSLEGGRDSPLHF; CDR3nt: TGCGCCAGCAGCTTGGAAGGGGGCCGGGATTCACCCCTCCACTTT
d_gene: NA; v_gene: TRBV7-3; j_gene: TRBJ2-3; abundance: once; CDR3aa: CASSFRGGGATDTQYF; CDR3nt: TGTGCCAGCAGCTTTCGTGGCGGCGGGGCCACAGATACGCAGTATTTT
d_gene: NA; v_gene: TRBV21-1; j_gene: TRBJ2-3; abundance: NA; CDR3aa: CASSKDRVLGTDTQYF; CDR3nt: TGTGCCAGCAGCAAAGACCGGGTGTTGGGCACAGATACGCAGTATTTT
d_gene: TRBD1; v_gene: TRBV19; j_gene: TRBJ1-5; abundance: few; CDR3aa: CASGQGTGQPQHF; CDR3nt: TGTGCCAGTGGGCAGGGGACAGGTCAGCCCCAGCATTTT
d_gene: NA; v_gene: TRBV6-1; j_gene: TRBJ1-1; abundance: NA; CDR3aa: CASSEEVHNTEAFF; CDR3nt: TGTGCCAGCAGTGAAGAAGTACACAACACTGAAGCTTTCTTT
d_gene: NA; v_gene: TRBV19; j_gene: TRBJ2-3; abundance: NA; CDR3aa: CASSISLASRGSDTQYF; CDR3nt: TGTGCCAGTAGTATCTCCTTGGCTAGTCGAGGGTCAGATACGCAGTATTTT
d_gene: NA; v_gene: TRBV30; j_gene: TRBJ1-2; abundance: few; CDR3aa: CAWSQYRVNYGYTF; CDR3nt: TGTGCCTGGAGTCAATACAGGGTAAACTATGGCTACACCTTC
d_gene: NA; v_gene: TRBV6-5; j_gene: TRBJ1-6; abundance: NA; CDR3aa: CASSYLGENSPLHF; CDR3nt: TGTGCCAGCAGTTATCTGGGCGAGAATTCACCCCTCCACTTT
d_gene: NA; v_gene: TRBV15; j_gene: TRBJ2-1; abundance: NA; CDR3aa: CATSGRQTHNEQFF; CDR3nt: TGTGCCACCAGCGGGCGACAGACACACAATGAGCAGTTCTTC
d_gene: TRBD2; v_gene: TRBV7-3; j_gene: TRBJ2-7; abundance: NA; CDR3aa: CASSQSSGSYEQYF; CDR3nt: TGTGCCAGCAGCCAGTCTAGCGGGAGCTACGAGCAGTACTTC
d_gene: TRBD2; v_gene: TRBV5-4; j_gene: TRBJ2-2; abundance: NA; CDR3aa: CASSLEVYGGGNTGELFF; CDR3nt: TGTGCCAGCAGCTTGGAGGTCTACGGCGGGGGGAACACCGGGGAGCTGTTTTTT
d_gene: TRBD2; v_gene: TRBV6-2/TRBV6-3; j_gene: TRBJ2-1; abundance: once; CDR3aa: CASSYRAGGPNEQFF; CDR3nt: TGTGCCAGCAGTTACAGAGCGGGGGGGCCCAATGAGCAGTTCTTC
d_gene: NA; v_gene: TRBV6-5; j_gene: TRBJ2-7; abundance: NA; CDR3aa: CASSSGFEQYF; CDR3nt: TGTGCCAGCAGTTCGGGGTTCGAGCAGTACTTC
d_gene: NA; v_gene: TRBV11-3; j_gene: TRBJ1-1; abundance: NA; CDR3aa: CASSKERGTEAFF; CDR3nt: TGTGCCAGCAGCAAAGAAAGGGGAACTGAAGCTTTCTTT
d_gene: TRBD1; v_gene: TRBV11-2; j_gene: TRBJ2-1; abundance: NA; CDR3aa: CASKRDRGKNEQFF; CDR3nt: TGTGCCAGCAAACGGGACAGGGGGAAGAATGAGCAGTTCTTC
d_gene: NA; v_gene: TRBV5-1; j_gene: TRBJ1-1; abundance: once; CDR3aa: CASSLDSSNTEAFF; CDR3nt: TGCGCCAGCAGCTTGGACAGCTCGAACACTGAAGCTTTCTTT
d_gene: TRBD2; v_gene: TRBV6-6; j_gene: TRBJ2-7; abundance: NA; CDR3aa: CASSWEGGRSSEQYF; CDR3nt: TGTGCCAGCAGTTGGGAGGGTGGGAGAAGTTCCGAGCAGTACTTC
d_gene: NA; v_gene: TRBV5-1; j_gene: TRBJ2-5; abundance: NA; CDR3aa: CASSLAPSVGETQYF; CDR3nt: TGCGCCAGCAGCTTGGCCCCGTCTGTCGGGGAGACCCAGTACTTC
d_gene: NA; v_gene: TRBV7-3; j_gene: TRBJ2-2; abundance: NA; CDR3aa: CASSMQGMRELFF; CDR3nt: TGTGCCAGCAGCATGCAGGGGATGAGGGAGCTGTTTTTT
d_gene: TRBD1; v_gene: TRBV5-1; j_gene: TRBJ2-1; abundance: NA; CDR3aa: CASSLEGATYNEQFF; CDR3nt: TGCGCCAGCAGCTTAGAGGGGGCAACCTACAATGAGCAGTTCTTC
d_gene: NA; v_gene: TRBV6-5; j_gene: TRBJ1-2; abundance: NA; CDR3aa: CASGTNYGYTF; CDR3nt: TGTGCCAGCGGCACTAACTATGGCTACACCTTC
d_gene: NA; v_gene: TRBV7-6; j_gene: TRBJ1-6; abundance: NA; CDR3aa: CASSLGTLRNSPLHF; CDR3nt: TGTGCCAGCAGCTTAGGCACTCTCCGAAATTCACCCCTCCACTTT
d_gene: TRBD1; v_gene: TRBV6-6; j_gene: TRBJ1-1; abundance: NA; CDR3aa: CASRSRQGVRTEAFF; CDR3nt: TGTGCCAGCAGGTCCCGACAGGGGGTAAGGACTGAAGCTTTCTTT
d_gene: TRBD2; v_gene: TRBV2; j_gene: TRBJ2-7; abundance: few; CDR3aa: CASSGTRNEQYF; CDR3nt: TGTGCCAGCAGTGGGACTAGGAACGAGCAGTACTTC
d_gene: TRBD2; v_gene: TRBV3-1/TRBV3-2; j_gene: TRBJ2-1; abundance: NA; CDR3aa: CASSNSGRVNNEQFF; CDR3nt: TGTGCCAGCAGCAATAGCGGGAGGGTGAACAATGAGCAGTTCTTC
d_gene: NA; v_gene: TRBV6-2/TRBV6-3; j_gene: TRBJ2-1; abundance: NA; CDR3aa: CASSYYYAGGASEQFF; CDR3nt: TGTGCCAGCAGTTACTACTACGCGGGTGGAGCATCTGAGCAGTTCTTC
d_gene: TRBD1; v_gene: TRBV3-1/TRBV3-2; j_gene: TRBJ1-6; abundance: NA; CDR3aa: CASSQTGRSPLHF; CDR3nt: TGTGCCAGCAGCCAGACAGGGCGGTCACCCCTCCACTTT
d_gene: TRBD2; v_gene: TRBV11-2; j_gene: TRBJ2-1; abundance: NA; CDR3aa: CASSLNRASGGYHEQFF; CDR3nt: TGTGCCAGCAGCCTCAACAGGGCTAGCGGGGGATACCATGAGCAGTTCTTC
d_gene: TRBD1; v_gene: TRBV24-1; j_gene: TRBJ2-2; abundance: NA; CDR3aa: CATTGGLSAGELFF; CDR3nt: TGTGCCACGACAGGGGGCTTAAGCGCCGGGGAGCTGTTTTTT
d_gene: NA; v_gene: TRBV9; j_gene: TRBJ2-1; abundance: NA; CDR3aa: CASTPGMGGSYNEQFF; CDR3nt: TGTGCCAGCACGCCAGGGATGGGGGGCTCCTACAATGAGCAGTTCTTC
d_gene: TRBD1; v_gene: TRBV24-1; j_gene: TRBJ2-5; abundance: NA; CDR3aa: CATSAQGQGAKETQYF; CDR3nt: TGTGCCACCAGTGCCCAGGGACAGGGGGCGAAGGAGACCCAGTACTTC